These 15 T cell receptor beta chains were sequenced from one sample in a study of blood T cell repertoires in COVID-19. Libraries were prepared by immunoSEQ multiplex PCR; TCRdb keeps only in-frame clonotypes and omits some of them. Of 100,000 to 120,000 clones listed, 85% are singletons. The sequenced sample was peripheral blood. The receptors were sampled from a man aged 45-65 years with acute or convalescent COVID-19.

This chain connects TRBV4-1 to TRBJ1-5, with TRBD1 matching over 7 bases. The V gene end was trimmed by 0 bases and the J gene end by 7 bases; junction bases not matched to a gene: 6. This CDR3 contains 15 residues. The germline CDR1 and CDR2 sequences are MGHRA and YSYEKL. CDR3 coding DNA: TGCGCCAGCAGCCAAGATCAGGGACAGAGGCAGCCCCAGCATTTT. It translates to CASSQDQGQRQPQHF.

The chain uses TRBV19 and TRBJ1-6; D not resolved. CDR1 is LNHDA, CDR2 SQIVND, per germline (reference sequence). The CDR3 is 15 amino acids. The ends were cut back, 4 bases at V and 0 bases at J, with 7 bases in the middle. CDR3 nucleotides: TGTGCCAGTAGTACATGGAGCTCCTATAATTCACCCCTCCACTTT. Its translation: CASSTWSSYNSPLHF.

The CDR3 DNA sequence: TGTGCCAGCAGTGATAGTGGACTAGCGGGAAAGTCCGGGGAGCTGTTTTTT. This gives the protein CASSDSGLAGKSGELFF. V usage is TRBV6-1 and J usage is TRBJ2-2, with 12 bases lining up with TRBD2. The CDR3 is 17 amino acids. The trim removed 3 bases at V and 6 bases at J, leaving 8 bases unmatched. Germline CDR1 is MNHNS and CDR2 is SASEGT.

The chain recombines TRBV18 with TRBJ1-1; D gene unclear. The CDR3 consists of 15 residues. CDR1 and CDR2 (germline): KGHSH, LQKENI. V gave up 3 bases and J gave up 0 bases, with 11 bases separating them. The CDR3 region is CASSPVGGMNTEAFF. The CDR3 bases are TGTGCCAGCTCACCGGTGGGAGGCATGAACACTGAAGCTTTCTTT. Filled out from reference TRBV18 and TRBJ1-1, the complete variable domain reads NAGVMQNPRHLVRRRGQEARLRCSPMKGHSHVYWYRQLPEEGLKFMVYLQKENIIDESGMPKERFSAEFPKEGPSILRIQQVVRGDSAAYFCASSPVGGMNTEAFFGQGTRLTVV.

The V call is TRBV10-2, the J call TRBJ2-4, with TRBD2 matching 8 bases. After removal of 4 bases from V and 13 bases from J, the junction contained 9 bases not matched to a gene. The CDR3 runs to 13 residues. CDR1 is WSHSY, CDR2 SAAADI, per germline. CDR3 sequence reads: CASSASLAAVQYF. The CDR3 region has the DNA TGCGCCAGCAGTGCCTCACTAGCGGCGGTCCAGTACTTC.

Here the CDR3 reads CASRLDAASLSYEQYF. The CDR3 DNA sequence: TGTGCCAGCAGGTTGGATGCGGCGTCACTCTCCTACGAGCAGTACTTC. The chain links TRBV11-2 to TRBJ2-7, with D uncertain. V was clipped by 6 bases and J by 0 bases, with 18 bases between them. Per the germline V gene, CDR1 is SGHAT and CDR2 is FQNNGV. The CDR3 contains 16 residues.

This clone has only one observation. The chain carries TRBV2 and TRBJ2-5, with D perhaps matching TRBD2 (5 bases). The CDR3 is 14 residues long. Germline CDR1 reads SNHLY; CDR2 reads FYNNEI. Trimming shortened V by 3 bases and J by 3 bases, and 11 bases separated the two germline ends. CDR3 protein: CASSEWQEEETQYF. The CDR3 coding sequence is TGTGCCAGCAGTGAGTGGCAGGAGGAAGAGACCCAGTACTTC. Using reference TRBV2 and TRBJ2-5 for the parts outside the CDR3, the full variable domain is EPEVTQTPSHQVTQMGQEVILRCVPISNHLYFYWYRQILGQKVEFLVSFYNNEISEKSEIFDDQFSVERPDGSNFTLKIRSTKLEDSAMYFCASSEWQEEETQYFGPGTRLLVL.

This clone was detected only a few times. The rearrangement uses TRBV5-4 and TRBJ2-1; no clear D. This CDR3 is built from 12 residues. Trimming left V 5 bases short and J 8 bases short, with 11 bases between. Germline V lookup: CDR1 SGHNT, CDR2 YYREEE (reference sequence). The CDR3 here is CASSFTSDEQFF. CDR3 DNA sequence: TGTGCCAGCAGTTTTACAAGCGATGAGCAGTTCTTC.

The chain is built from TRBV29-1 and TRBJ2-7, with D uncertain. Germline-derived CDR1 and CDR2 are SQVTM and ANQGSEA. The V end was cut by 2 bases, the J end by 3 bases, with 17 bases between. The CDR3 totals 15 residues. The CDR3 DNA reads TGCAGCGTTGAACCCCTGCAGGTTGGTAACTACGAGCAGTACTTC. Protein product: CSVEPLQVGNYEQYF.

The J gene is TRBJ1-6, the V gene TRBV2; a possible D gene is TRBD1 (6 bases). The V end lost 7 bases, the J end lost 7 bases, and 14 bases lay between the germline ends. The CDR3 sequence is 14 residues long. The germline V gene encodes CDR1 SNHLY and CDR2 FYNNEI. CDR3 in amino acids: CASTLGARNSPLHF. CDR3 DNA: TGTGCCAGCACTTTGGGGGCGCGAAATTCACCCCTCCACTTT. The full variable domain, in which reference TRBV2 and TRBJ1-6 provide the parts outside the CDR3, is EPEVTQTPSHQVTQMGQEVILRCVPISNHLYFYWYRQILGQKVEFLVSFYNNEISEKSEIFDDQFSVERPDGSNFTLKIRSTKLEDSAMYFCASTLGARNSPLHFGNGTRLTVT.

This clone was counted a few times. This chain joins TRBV9 and TRBJ1-5, with TRBD1 matching 7 bases. Germline V gene data show CDR1 as SGDLS and CDR2 as YYNGEE. V gave up 3 bases and J gave up 7 bases; unmatched junction bases: 4. The CDR3 is 13 amino acids. Written as DNA, the CDR3 is TGTGCCAGCAGCGGGACAGGCGGCCAGCCCCAGCATTTT. This sequence encodes CASSGTGGQPQHF.

The chain is built from TRBV10-3 and TRBJ1-3, with 7 bases matching TRBD1. CDR1 is ENHRY, CDR2 SYGVKD, per germline. CDR3 size: 13 residues. J gave up 4 bases and V 5 bases, and 2 bases lay outside the gene matches. The CDR3 protein is CAISSTGGNTIYF. DNA of the CDR3: TGTGCCATCAGTTCGACAGGGGGAAACACCATATATTTT.

This clone appeared a single time. The gene calls are TRBV9 and TRBJ2-2, with 14 positions matching TRBD2. CDR1 is SGDLS and CDR2 is YYNGEE in the germline V gene. J gave up 7 bases and V 3 bases, and 5 bases lay outside the gene matches. There are 16 residues in the CDR3. CDR3 protein: CASSATSGGAGGELFF. CDR3 nucleotides: TGTGCCAGCAGCGCGACTAGCGGGGGGGCAGGCGGGGAGCTGTTTTTT.

The chain has TRBV7-3 and TRBJ1-1; 7 bases fit TRBD1. Unmatched junction bases numbered 4, after V lost 5 bases and J lost 1 base. From germline, CDR1 is SGHTA and CDR2 FQGTGA. This CDR3 is 14 amino acids long. CDR3 loop: CASSEGQTNTEAFF. The CDR3 region has the DNA TGTGCCAGCAGCGAGGGACAGACGAACACTGAAGCTTTCTTT.

The V call is TRBV7-2, the J call TRBJ2-7; the match to TRBD2 covers 9 bases. V lost 0 bases and J lost 0; bases outside the gene matches: 12. This CDR3 region has 19 residues. CDR1 SGHTA and CDR2 FQGNSA come from the germline V gene. The CDR3 sequence: CASSLAGSGSGSTSYEQYF. As DNA, the CDR3 is TGTGCCAGCAGCTTAGCGGGTAGCGGGAGCGGGTCCACCTCCTACGAGCAGTACTTC. Using reference TRBV7-2 and TRBJ2-7 for the parts outside the CDR3, the full variable domain is GAGVSQSPSNKVTEKGKDVELRCDPISGHTALYWYRQSLGQGLEFLIYFQGNSAPDKSGLPSDRFSAERTGGSVSTLTIQRTQQEDSAVYLCASSLAGSGSGSTSYEQYFGPGTRLTVT.